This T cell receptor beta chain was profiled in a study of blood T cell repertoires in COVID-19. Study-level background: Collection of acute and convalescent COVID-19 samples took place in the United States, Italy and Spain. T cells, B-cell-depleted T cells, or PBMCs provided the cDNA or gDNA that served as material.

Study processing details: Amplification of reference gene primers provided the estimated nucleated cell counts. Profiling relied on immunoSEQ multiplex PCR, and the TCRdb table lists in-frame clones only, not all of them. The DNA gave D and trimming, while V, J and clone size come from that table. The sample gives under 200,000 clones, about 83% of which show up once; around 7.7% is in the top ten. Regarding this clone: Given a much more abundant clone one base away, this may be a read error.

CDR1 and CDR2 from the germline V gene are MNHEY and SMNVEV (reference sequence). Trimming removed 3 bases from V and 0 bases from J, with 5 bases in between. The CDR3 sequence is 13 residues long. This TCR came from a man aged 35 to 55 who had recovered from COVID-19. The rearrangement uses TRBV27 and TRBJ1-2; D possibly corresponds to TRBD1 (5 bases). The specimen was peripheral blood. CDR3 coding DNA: TGTGCCAGCAGTTTGACAGCTAACTATGGCTACACCTTC. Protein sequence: CASSLTANYGYTF.